This section outlines one T cell receptor (beta chain) sequence together with its context. Trimming left V 1 base short and J 2 bases short, with 10 bases between. The germline CDR1 and CDR2 sequences are SGHKS and YYEKEE (reference sequence). The CDR3 runs 15 residues. The sample is drawn from a study of blood T cell repertoires in COVID-19. Overall study context: Italy, Spain and the United States were the sources of the convalescent and acute COVID-19 samples.

Using immunoSEQ multiplex PCR, the repertoire was profiled, and TCRdb retains in-frame clones only, with some absent. The sample includes 150,000 to 200,000 clones, just over 90% of them seen just once. Specimen: peripheral blood. This chain joins TRBV5-5 and TRBJ1-3; D uncertain. The clonotype was recovered from a woman aged 60 to 75 with COVID-19, enrolled during active disease. The CDR3 sequence: CASSLTGVAGNTIYF. CDR3 bases: TGTGCCAGCAGCTTGACCGGGGTCGCTGGAAACACCATATATTTT.